A selection of T cell receptor beta chains follows, all from one sample in a study of regulatory T cells in long-lasting Graves disease. TCRdb re-called the multiplex PCR reads through MiXCR, storing one row per CDR3 protein. This table has 650,000 to 700,000 distinct CDR3 sequences, 25% to 30% appearing once. Material: peripheral blood mononuclear cells (PBMCs), obtained when the disease was refractory, from a patient treated with antithyroid drugs. Source of these receptors: a female donor with Graves disease. Both conserved end residues are part of each CDR3. The D gene is left open where the match is weak. Expanded clones get a size class; other rows say once, few or many, or leave the size out.

d_call,clone_size,v_call,j_call,cdr3_aa,cdr3_nt
.,few,TRBV12-5,TRBJ1-1,CASGLRTEAFF,TGTGCTAGTGGTTTGCGGACTGAAGCTTTCTTT
.,many,TRBV10-3,TRBJ1-1,CAISESGQTNTEAFF,TGTGCCATCAGTGAGTCTGGGCAGACGAACACTGAAGCTTTCTTT
.,.,TRBV28,TRBJ2-6,CASSPHLAGANVLTF,TGTGCCAGCAGTCCACATCTCGCTGGGGCCAACGTCCTGACTTTC
TRBD1,.,TRBV3-1,TRBJ1-1,CASSLSGGATTEAFF,TGTGCCAGCAGCCTATCAGGGGGGGCTACGACTGAAGCTTTCTTT
.,few,TRBV20-1,TRBJ1-1,CSAYSGRTEAFF,TGCAGTGCTTACAGTGGACGCACTGAAGCTTTCTTT
.,.,TRBV29-1,TRBJ1-2,CSVAGGDLSYGYTF,TGCAGCGTTGCCGGGGGTGATCTGAGCTATGGCTACACCTTC
TRBD1,many,TRBV29-1,TRBJ2-5,CSVRGQGWETQYF,TGCAGCGTCCGTGGACAGGGGTGGGAGACCCAGTACTTC
.,few,TRBV6-2/TRBV6-3,TRBJ1-2,CASSYGGSGVENYGYTF,TGTGCCAGCAGTTACGGTGGATCGGGGGTAGAAAACTATGGCTACACCTTC
.,once,TRBV7-2,TRBJ1-2,CTSSFSTGPYGYTF,TGTACCAGCAGCTTTTCCACAGGGCCCTATGGCTACACCTTC
TRBD1,.,TRBV5-1,TRBJ1-4,CASSQQGVKDEKLFF,TGCGCCAGCAGCCAACAGGGGGTGAAGGATGAAAAACTGTTTTTT
.,.,TRBV20-1,TRBJ1-5,CSADGGRGSNQPQHF,TGCAGTGCTGACGGCGGACGGGGCAGCAATCAGCCCCAGCATTTT